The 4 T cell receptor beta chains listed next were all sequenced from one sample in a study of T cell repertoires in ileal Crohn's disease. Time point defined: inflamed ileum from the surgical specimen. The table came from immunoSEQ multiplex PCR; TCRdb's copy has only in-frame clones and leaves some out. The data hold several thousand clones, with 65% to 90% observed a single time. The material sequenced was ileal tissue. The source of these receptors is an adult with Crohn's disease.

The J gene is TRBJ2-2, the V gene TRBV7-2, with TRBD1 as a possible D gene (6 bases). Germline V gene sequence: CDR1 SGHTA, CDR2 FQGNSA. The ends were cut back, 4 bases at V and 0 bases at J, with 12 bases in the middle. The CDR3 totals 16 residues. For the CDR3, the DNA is TGTGCCAGCAGCTCGGTCGGACAGACGAACACCGGGGAGCTGTTTTTT. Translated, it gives CASSSVGQTNTGELFF.

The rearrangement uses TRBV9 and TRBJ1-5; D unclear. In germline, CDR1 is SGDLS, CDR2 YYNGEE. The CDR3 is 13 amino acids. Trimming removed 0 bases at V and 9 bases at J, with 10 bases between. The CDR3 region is CASSVDRVGPQHF. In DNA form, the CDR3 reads TGTGCCAGCAGCGTAGATCGCGTGGGGCCCCAGCATTTT.

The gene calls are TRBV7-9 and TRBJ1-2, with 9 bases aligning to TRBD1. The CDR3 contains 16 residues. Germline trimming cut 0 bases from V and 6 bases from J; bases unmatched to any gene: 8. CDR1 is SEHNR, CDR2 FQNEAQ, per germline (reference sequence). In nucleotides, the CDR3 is TGTGCCAGCAGCTTAGCGTATAGGGACAGGGAGAATGGCTACACCTTC. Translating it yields CASSLAYRDRENGYTF.

The CDR3 region has the DNA TGCGCCAGCAGCTTGGAGGGGACTAGCGGATACGAGCAGTACTTC. Translation: CASSLEGTSGYEQYF. This chain joins TRBV5-1 and TRBJ2-7, with 11 bases matching TRBD2. Trimming at V came to 0 bases and at J to 4 bases, leaving 3 bases not matched to a gene. CDR1 and CDR2 (germline): SGHRS, YFSETQ. The CDR3 has 15 amino acids. Drawing the rest from reference TRBV5-1 and TRBJ2-7, the complete variable domain is KAGVTQTPRYLIKTRGQQVTLSCSPISGHRSVSWYQQTPGQGLQFLFEYFSETQRNKGNFPGRFSGRQFSNSRSEMNVSTLELGDSALYLCASSLEGTSGYEQYFGPGTRLTVT.